This T cell receptor (beta chain) was documented in a study of T cell responses to AZD1222 COVID-19 vaccine. Overall study findings and caveats: Unmutated variant regions are reportedly the target of nearly half of TCRs that are spike-specific. Baseline serostatus was positive in only a handful of AZD1222 recipients. Sampling captured repertoires only after the peak T cell response.

The germline gives CDR1 SNHLY, CDR2 FYNNEI. V gave up 5 bases and J gave up 5 bases, with 12 bases separating them. This CDR3 has 13 amino acids. Clones were sequenced by immunoSEQ multiplex PCR, and TCRdb holds only the in-frame ones, with some missing. Seen here are 100,000 to 150,000 clones, just over 90% observed once, and the top ten hold 7.2%. On this clone: Its antigen is unidentified.

Sequenced material: peripheral blood, taken on day 0 of AZD1222 vaccination. The chain couples TRBV2 to TRBJ1-2; D call uncertain. The source is an adult in good health. Written as DNA, the CDR3 is TGTGCCAGCAGTCTGACGGGGATGTATGGCTACACCTTC. Protein sequence: CASSLTGMYGYTF. Supplemented by reference TRBV2 and TRBJ1-2, the full variable domain reads EPEVTQTPSHQVTQMGQEVILRCVPISNHLYFYWYRQILGQKVEFLVSFYNNEISEKSEIFDDQFSVERPDGSNFTLKIRSTKLEDSAMYFCASSLTGMYGYTFGSGTRLTVV.